Following are 3 T cell receptor beta chains from one sample sequenced in a study of shared clonotypes between healthy human individuals. Repertoires were generated with immunoSEQ multiplex PCR, while TCRdb's copy carries only in-frame clones and drops some. The sample shows fewer than 1.6 million clones, less than 99% of them seen only once. Input material: naive CD4+ T cells sorted from blood. Subset of the sample: CD45RA+ positively selected. Source of these receptors: a man aged 25-45 years in good health.

This clone has only one observation. The chain combines TRBV30 with TRBJ2-2; D remains ambiguous. This CDR3 contains 13 residues. Germline V gives CDR1 GTSNPN, CDR2 SVGIG (reference sequence). V dropped 0 bases and J dropped 1 base, with 3 bases sitting between them. DNA of the CDR3: TGTGCCTGGAGTGTACAGAACACCGGGGAGCTGTTTTTT. This sequence encodes CAWSVQNTGELFF.

The CDR3, as DNA: TGTGCCAGCAGCGCACTGATGCAGGGGTACGGCTCCTACAATGAGCAGTTCTTC. Its translation: CASSALMQGYGSYNEQFF. V gene TRBV9 combines with J gene TRBJ2-1; D may be TRBD1 (6 bases). Germline V gene lookup returns CDR1 SGDLS and CDR2 YYNGEE. The CDR3 totals 18 residues. Trimming removed 3 bases from V and 0 bases from J, with 19 bases in between.

This clone appeared a single time. This CDR3 is also generated by other DNA sequences in the sample. The rearrangement joins TRBV20-1 to TRBJ2-3; no clear D. Germline V gene data show CDR1 as DFQATT and CDR2 as SNEGSKA (reference sequence). CDR3 length equals 11 residues. The V end was cut by 3 bases, the J end by 4 bases, with 5 bases between. CDR3 residues: CSASSPDTQYF. Written as DNA, the CDR3 is TGCAGTGCTAGTTCCCCAGATACGCAGTATTTT.